The rows below give T cell receptor beta chains drawn from one sample of a study of blood T cell repertoires in COVID-19. Repertoires were generated with immunoSEQ multiplex PCR, while TCRdb's copy carries only in-frame clones and drops some. The sample includes tens of thousands of clones, approximately 85% of them seen just once. Sequences were obtained from peripheral blood. The receptors stem from an elderly man with active COVID-19. CDR3s include the opening cysteine and the closing phenylalanine or tryptophan. Each record gives: V gene, J gene, clone size, D gene, CDR3 DNA, CDR3 protein. D genes are given only for firm matches. Clone size, where shown, is once, few, many, or a class for clones that have expanded.

V: TRBV7-3; J: TRBJ2-3; size: .; D: TRBD2; DNA: TGTGCCAGCAGCTTACGCGGGGGGTTCACAGATACGCAGTATTTT; CDR3: CASSLRGGFTDTQYF
V: TRBV12-3/TRBV12-4; J: TRBJ1-6; size: .; D: .; DNA: TGTGCCAGCAGCACCGGGGGGGTTACACCCCTCCACTTT; CDR3: CASSTGGVTPLHF
V: TRBV7-2; J: TRBJ1-2; size: .; D: TRBD1; DNA: TGTGCCAGCAGCTTCCCGGTGGACAGGGGCTATGGCTACACCTTC; CDR3: CASSFPVDRGYGYTF
V: TRBV27; J: TRBJ1-6; size: .; D: .; DNA: TGTGCCAGCAGTTTAAGCAGGGTATCTTCACCCCTCCACTTT; CDR3: CASSLSRVSSPLHF
V: TRBV19; J: TRBJ1-6; size: .; D: TRBD1; DNA: TGTGCCAGTAGTTCGGACAGGGGGAATTCACCCCTCCACTTT; CDR3: CASSSDRGNSPLHF
V: TRBV2; J: TRBJ1-4; size: .; D: .; DNA: TGTGCCAGCAGTGAAGACAGGGTGGATGAAAAACTGTTTTTT; CDR3: CASSEDRVDEKLFF
V: TRBV25-1; J: TRBJ1-2; size: once; D: .; DNA: TGTGCCAGCAGTGAAGGAGGGAACTATGGCTACACCTTC; CDR3: CASSEGGNYGYTF
V: TRBV2; J: TRBJ1-5; size: .; D: TRBD1; DNA: TGTGCCAGCAGGAGGGACAGGAGTAGCAATCAGCCCCAGCATTTT; CDR3: CASRRDRSSNQPQHF
V: TRBV7-2; J: TRBJ2-1; size: .; D: .; DNA: TGTGCCAGCAGCCAACAGGGCCCCTCCTACAATGAGCAGTTCTTC; CDR3: CASSQQGPSYNEQFF
V: TRBV6-1; J: TRBJ1-4; size: .; D: .; DNA: TGTGCCAGCAGTGAAGTCACAGGCGGGGAGGGCGAAAAACTGTTTTTT; CDR3: CASSEVTGGEGEKLFF
V: TRBV5-1; J: TRBJ2-3; size: .; D: .; DNA: TGCGCCAGCAGCTTGGAGGGGTCAGATACGCAGTATTTT; CDR3: CASSLEGSDTQYF
V: TRBV7-3; J: TRBJ1-1; size: .; D: .; DNA: TGTGCCAGCAGCTTAATAGGGGCGGACACTGAAGCTTTCTTT; CDR3: CASSLIGADTEAFF
V: TRBV5-1; J: TRBJ1-3; size: .; D: .; DNA: TGCGCCAGCAGCTTGGGGGGAATAGCGACCGGAAACACCATATATTTT; CDR3: CASSLGGIATGNTIYF
V: TRBV2; J: TRBJ1-6; size: .; D: .; DNA: TGTGCCAGCAGTGCGGAGAGCTCCTATAATTCACCCCTCCACTTT; CDR3: CASSAESSYNSPLHF
V: TRBV19; J: TRBJ1-3; size: .; D: TRBD1; DNA: TGTGCCAGTAGTGCGGACAGGGGGCTGTCTGGAAACACCATATATTTT; CDR3: CASSADRGLSGNTIYF
V: TRBV6-1; J: TRBJ2-7; size: .; D: TRBD1; DNA: TGTGCCAGCAGTGATAGGGACAGGGGGCGGCACGAGCAGTACTTC; CDR3: CASSDRDRGRHEQYF
V: TRBV7-3; J: TRBJ2-5; size: .; D: .; DNA: TGTGCCAGCAGCTTAACCGGACATTCAAGGGAGACCCAGTACTTC; CDR3: CASSLTGHSRETQYF
V: TRBV27; J: TRBJ2-3; size: .; D: TRBD2; DNA: TGTGCCAGCAGTCCGACAGTTACGCGGGGGATCGCAGATACGCAGTATTTT; CDR3: CASSPTVTRGIADTQYF
V: TRBV7-9; J: TRBJ2-1; size: .; D: .; DNA: TGTGCCAGCAGCTTAGCCTTAGGGGGATCGTGGAATGAGCAGTTCTTC; CDR3: CASSLALGGSWNEQFF
V: TRBV5-4; J: TRBJ1-2; size: once; D: .; DNA: TGTGCCAGCAGTATCGACGCGGGTTGGTATGGCTACACCTTC; CDR3: CASSIDAGWYGYTF
V: TRBV5-1; J: TRBJ1-2; size: .; D: .; DNA: TGCGCCAGCAACGGCAAGGGGGGGAGTGATGGCTACACCTTC; CDR3: CASNGKGGSDGYTF
V: TRBV19; J: TRBJ1-4; size: .; D: .; DNA: TGTGCCAGTGCGTTTGGGGGGTCGGATGAAAAACTGTTTTTT; CDR3: CASAFGGSDEKLFF
V: TRBV19; J: TRBJ2-2; size: .; D: .; DNA: TGTGCCAGTAACAATTTGGGACGCGGGGCCGCGAACACCGGGGAGCTGTTTTTT; CDR3: CASNNLGRGAANTGELFF
V: TRBV5-5; J: TRBJ1-5; size: .; D: .; DNA: TGTGCCAGCAGCTTGGCCCCGCAGGGCAATCAGCCCCAGCATTTT; CDR3: CASSLAPQGNQPQHF
V: TRBV24-1; J: TRBJ2-1; size: .; D: TRBD1; DNA: TGTGCCACCAGTGGGGCCGGACAGGGGGCGAGGAATGAGCAGTTCTTC; CDR3: CATSGAGQGARNEQFF
V: TRBV4-2; J: TRBJ1-2; size: few; D: .; DNA: TGTGCCAGCAGCCACCCCGAGAGGGAATTCAATGGCTACACCTTC; CDR3: CASSHPEREFNGYTF
V: TRBV11-3; J: TRBJ2-1; size: .; D: TRBD2; DNA: TGTGCCAGCGGGGTCGGGGGGGCCCAGGAGCAGTTCTTC; CDR3: CASGVGGAQEQFF
V: TRBV29-1; J: TRBJ2-1; size: once; D: .; DNA: TGCAGCGTTGGTCGTGTCAATGAGCAGTTCTTC; CDR3: CSVGRVNEQFF
V: TRBV24-1; J: TRBJ2-1; size: .; D: .; DNA: TGTGCCACCAGTGATTTCACTGTGAGCAATGAGCAGTTCTTC; CDR3: CATSDFTVSNEQFF
V: TRBV21-1; J: TRBJ1-6; size: .; D: .; DNA: TGTGCCAGCAGCGAGGGCCCACAGGGAGAGGCCTGTCCCCTCCACTTT; CDR3: CASSEGPQGEACPLHF
V: TRBV15; J: TRBJ2-3; size: few; D: TRBD1; DNA: TGTGCCACCAGCAGCCAGGGGGGCACAGATACGCAGTATTTT; CDR3: CATSSQGGTDTQYF
V: TRBV9; J: TRBJ2-2; size: .; D: .; DNA: TGTGCCAGCAGCGTCCGGGGGAACACCGGGGAGCTGTTTTTT; CDR3: CASSVRGNTGELFF
V: TRBV6-5; J: TRBJ2-2; size: .; D: .; DNA: TGTGCCAGCAGGGAGTCCACCGGGGAGCTGTTTTTT; CDR3: CASRESTGELFF
V: TRBV5-4; J: TRBJ1-4; size: once; D: .; DNA: TGTGCCAGCAGCTTGAGACAGGCTAATGAAAAACTGTTTTTT; CDR3: CASSLRQANEKLFF
V: TRBV6-6; J: TRBJ1-5; size: few; D: TRBD1; DNA: TGTGCCAGCAGCCCCGGGACAGGGATAAGGCCCCAGCATTTT; CDR3: CASSPGTGIRPQHF
V: TRBV6-6; J: TRBJ1-2; size: .; D: .; DNA: TGTGCCAGCAGTTACCCACGGTTGGCGGATCTCTATGGCTACACCTTC; CDR3: CASSYPRLADLYGYTF
V: TRBV5-6; J: TRBJ2-7; size: few; D: TRBD1; DNA: TGTGCCAGCAGCTCTGACAGGGTGTCCTACGAGCAGTACTTC; CDR3: CASSSDRVSYEQYF
V: TRBV5-1; J: TRBJ2-5; size: .; D: .; DNA: TGCGCCAGCAGCTTGGGACAGACAGTCCAAGAGACCCAGTACTTC; CDR3: CASSLGQTVQETQYF
V: TRBV12-5; J: TRBJ2-3; size: few; D: .; DNA: TGTGCTAGTGGTTCTCGTTTGGATACGCAGTATTTT; CDR3: CASGSRLDTQYF
V: TRBV6-5; J: TRBJ1-6; size: .; D: .; DNA: TGTGCCAGCAGTTTATGGGCAGGGGTGGGATCACCCCTCCACTTT; CDR3: CASSLWAGVGSPLHF
V: TRBV28; J: TRBJ1-5; size: .; D: TRBD1; DNA: TGTGCCAGCAGTTTATCAGGGACAGGAGATATTTATAGCAATCAGCCCCAGCATTTT; CDR3: CASSLSGTGDIYSNQPQHF
V: TRBV7-2; J: TRBJ2-4; size: .; D: TRBD2; DNA: TGTGCCAGCAGCTCCTCCGCTCTCGGGGGGGCCTTGGAAAACATTCAGTACTTC; CDR3: CASSSSALGGALENIQYF
V: TRBV2; J: TRBJ2-7; size: .; D: .; DNA: TGTGCCAGCACCCCCTTGGAGGTTCACGAGCAGTACTTC; CDR3: CASTPLEVHEQYF
V: TRBV4-3; J: TRBJ2-1; size: .; D: .; DNA: TGCGCCAGCAGCCAAGAGTTAGCCCATCATCCTAACAATGAGCAGTTCTTC; CDR3: CASSQELAHHPNNEQFF
V: TRBV10-2; J: TRBJ2-2; size: .; D: .; DNA: TGCGCCAGCAGAAGCACGTTGGAGCTGTTTTTT; CDR3: CASRSTLELFF
V: TRBV7-2; J: TRBJ2-2; size: .; D: .; DNA: TGTGCCAGCAGCTTAGGCGTTAGCGGGGAGCTGTTTTTT; CDR3: CASSLGVSGELFF
V: TRBV5-6; J: TRBJ2-7; size: .; D: .; DNA: TGTGCCAGCAGCTTGGTAGGCGGGCGGGTCTCCTACGAGCAGTACTTC; CDR3: CASSLVGGRVSYEQYF
V: TRBV5-4; J: TRBJ2-4; size: .; D: .; DNA: TGTGCCAGCAGCTCGATAGGGGGAGCCAAAAACATTCAGTACTTC; CDR3: CASSSIGGAKNIQYF
V: TRBV19; J: TRBJ1-4; size: .; D: .; DNA: TGTGCCAGTAGTACCGTTTCATCAGGAGGCGAAAAACTGTTTTTT; CDR3: CASSTVSSGGEKLFF
V: TRBV14; J: TRBJ2-2; size: .; D: .; DNA: TGTGCCAGCAGCCAAGAGGGAAGGGGCATAACCGGGGAGCTGTTTTTT; CDR3: CASSQEGRGITGELFF
V: TRBV28; J: TRBJ2-1; size: .; D: TRBD1; DNA: TGTGCCAGCAGTGCAGAGAGGGGGCGATACAATGAGCAGTTCTTC; CDR3: CASSAERGRYNEQFF
V: TRBV5-5; J: TRBJ2-5; size: once; D: .; DNA: TGTGCCAGCAGCTTGGTGGGCGGGACAGCACAAGAGACCCAGTACTTC; CDR3: CASSLVGGTAQETQYF